A selection of T cell receptor beta chains follows, all from one sample in a study of shared clonotypes between healthy human individuals. Produced via immunoSEQ multiplex PCR; TCRdb's table is partial and in-frame only. The sample consists of approximately 700,000 clones, around 73% of them appearing once. The source material was memory CD4+ T cells sorted from blood. These TCRs come from a woman younger than 45 in good health. Both conserved end residues are part of each CDR3. Fields, in order: clone size, J gene, V gene, D gene, CDR3 DNA, CDR3 protein. D genes are given only for firm matches. Clone size is not always given. Where it is, it says once, few, many or a class for expanded clones.

clone_size: NA
j_call: TRBJ1-4
v_call: TRBV5-6
d_call: TRBD1
cdr3_nt: TGTGCCAGCAGCTTACAGGGGGCGCAGCGTAATGAAAAACTGTTTTTT
cdr3_aa: CASSLQGAQRNEKLFF

clone_size: few
j_call: TRBJ2-7
v_call: TRBV18
d_call: NA
cdr3_nt: TGTGCCAGCTCACCACGGCGAGGAGAGCAGTACTTC
cdr3_aa: CASSPRRGEQYF

clone_size: NA
j_call: TRBJ1-5
v_call: TRBV30
d_call: NA
cdr3_nt: TGTGCCTGGAGTTGGGACGGGCGAAATCAGCCCCAGCATTTT
cdr3_aa: CAWSWDGRNQPQHF

clone_size: NA
j_call: TRBJ2-1
v_call: TRBV11-2
d_call: TRBD1
cdr3_nt: TGTGCCAGCAGCTTCAACCGGGACAGGGGGTCGAATGAGCAGTTCTTC
cdr3_aa: CASSFNRDRGSNEQFF

clone_size: few
j_call: TRBJ1-2
v_call: TRBV10-2
d_call: NA
cdr3_nt: TGCGCCACAGGTCAAACGGGTACGGTCTCTGGCTACACCTTC
cdr3_aa: CATGQTGTVSGYTF

clone_size: NA
j_call: TRBJ2-1
v_call: TRBV6-1
d_call: TRBD2
cdr3_nt: TGTGCCAGCAGTGTCGGACTAGCGGGCCAGCAGTTCTTC
cdr3_aa: CASSVGLAGQQFF

clone_size: NA
j_call: TRBJ2-7
v_call: TRBV28
d_call: NA
cdr3_nt: TGTGCCAGCAGAGAATCGGGGTACGAGCAGTACTTC
cdr3_aa: CASRESGYEQYF

clone_size: NA
j_call: TRBJ1-2
v_call: TRBV7-2
d_call: NA
cdr3_nt: TGTGCCAGCAGCTTCGCAGCCTCCCCCTATGGCTACACCTTC
cdr3_aa: CASSFAASPYGYTF

clone_size: NA
j_call: TRBJ2-7
v_call: TRBV7-9
d_call: TRBD2
cdr3_nt: TGTGCCAGCAGCTCCGGGCTGCTAGCGGGAGGGCCCTACGAGCAGTACTTC
cdr3_aa: CASSSGLLAGGPYEQYF

clone_size: NA
j_call: TRBJ2-1
v_call: TRBV4-1
d_call: NA
cdr3_nt: TGCGCCAGCAGCCAAAGGGAGGCGAAGTCTACCCCCTACAATGAGCAGTTCTTC
cdr3_aa: CASSQREAKSTPYNEQFF

clone_size: NA
j_call: TRBJ1-1
v_call: TRBV7-9
d_call: TRBD1
cdr3_nt: TGTGCCAGCAGGCAGGGGGAGGGAACTGAAGCTTTCTTT
cdr3_aa: CASRQGEGTEAFF

clone_size: NA
j_call: TRBJ2-7
v_call: TRBV19
d_call: TRBD1
cdr3_nt: TGTGCCAGTAGTAACCTGGGAGGGACAGGGGTGTACGAGCAGTACTTC
cdr3_aa: CASSNLGGTGVYEQYF

clone_size: NA
j_call: TRBJ2-3
v_call: TRBV7-9
d_call: NA
cdr3_nt: TGTGCCAGCAATTTGGCTAGCACAGATACGCAGTATTTT
cdr3_aa: CASNLASTDTQYF

clone_size: NA
j_call: TRBJ2-3
v_call: TRBV25-1
d_call: NA
cdr3_nt: TGTGCCAGCAGTGAATGGGATGGGACAGATACGCAGTATTTT
cdr3_aa: CASSEWDGTDTQYF

clone_size: few
j_call: TRBJ2-7
v_call: TRBV23-1
d_call: NA
cdr3_nt: TGCGCCAGCAGCCCACCGGACCAAACCTGCCACGAGCAGTACTTC
cdr3_aa: CASSPPDQTCHEQYF

clone_size: few
j_call: TRBJ1-2
v_call: TRBV4-1
d_call: NA
cdr3_nt: TGCGCCAGCAGCCAAGATTCGACCCCGGACCGCCCTCGCTTC
cdr3_aa: CASSQDSTPDRPRF

clone_size: once
j_call: TRBJ2-2
v_call: TRBV19
d_call: NA
cdr3_nt: TGTGCCAGTAGCCCCGGGGGAATGAACACCGGGGAGCTGTTTTTT
cdr3_aa: CASSPGGMNTGELFF

clone_size: NA
j_call: TRBJ1-5
v_call: TRBV6-1
d_call: NA
cdr3_nt: TGTGCCAGCAGTCAGGAAGGCAATCAGCCCCAGCATTTT
cdr3_aa: CASSQEGNQPQHF

clone_size: NA
j_call: TRBJ2-1
v_call: TRBV4-1
d_call: TRBD2
cdr3_nt: TGCGCCAGCAGGCGACTAGCGGGACTCCTCAATGAGCAGTTCTTC
cdr3_aa: CASRRLAGLLNEQFF

clone_size: NA
j_call: TRBJ2-2
v_call: TRBV13
d_call: NA
cdr3_nt: TGTGCCAGCGACGGGGCAGGGGCTGGGGAGCTGTTTTTT
cdr3_aa: CASDGAGAGELFF

clone_size: NA
j_call: TRBJ1-3
v_call: TRBV11-2
d_call: NA
cdr3_nt: TGTGCCAGCAGCTTAGGGTGGCCCTCTGGAAACACCATATATTTT
cdr3_aa: CASSLGWPSGNTIYF

clone_size: NA
j_call: TRBJ2-5
v_call: TRBV25-1
d_call: TRBD2
cdr3_nt: TGTGCCAGCAGTGACCCCCTAACTAGCGGGAGAGAGACCCAGTACTTC
cdr3_aa: CASSDPLTSGRETQYF

clone_size: NA
j_call: TRBJ2-5
v_call: TRBV19
d_call: TRBD2
cdr3_nt: TGTGCCAGTAGCCCACTGGGGGGGACCCAAGAGACCCAGTACTTC
cdr3_aa: CASSPLGGTQETQYF

clone_size: NA
j_call: TRBJ1-2
v_call: TRBV5-4
d_call: NA
cdr3_nt: TGTGCCAGCAGCCCTGGACGAGGGACTGGCTATGGCTACACCTTC
cdr3_aa: CASSPGRGTGYGYTF

clone_size: NA
j_call: TRBJ1-5
v_call: TRBV4-1
d_call: NA
cdr3_nt: TGCGCCAGCAGCCAAGTTTCCAGGGCGGTCGGTCAGCCCCAGCATTTT
cdr3_aa: CASSQVSRAVGQPQHF

clone_size: NA
j_call: TRBJ2-7
v_call: TRBV4-2
d_call: NA
cdr3_nt: TGTGCCAGCAGCCCCTCCGCGAGCGGTACCTACGAGCAGTACTTC
cdr3_aa: CASSPSASGTYEQYF

clone_size: NA
j_call: TRBJ2-7
v_call: TRBV7-3
d_call: NA
cdr3_nt: TGTGCCAGCAGCTTAAGGCCGGAGGGCGAGCAGTACTTC
cdr3_aa: CASSLRPEGEQYF